The present TCR beta chain was sequenced within a study of CD8+ T cells in alopecia areata. Study as a whole: Each of the treated patients was given oral tofacitinib, 5 to 10 mg twice daily, for moderate-to-severe alopecia areata. The protocol delivered tofacitinib for 6 to 18 months, then withdrew it for 6 months.

Extraction of RNA preceded its reverse transcription into cDNA, which served as the sequencing template. The data were produced by immunoSEQ multiplex PCR, yet TCRdb's version contains in-frame clones alone and is incomplete. The data show fewer than 200,000 clones, 59% seen once. Study conclusions and caveats: Affected scalp, especially in alopecia totalis/universalis, had a higher clonality than normal scalp did.

Only one count was recorded for this clone. What it binds is unknown. Alopecia areata patients gave lesional scalp punch biopsies and peripheral blood samples. This TCR was recovered from a human donor with alopecia areata. The material was CD4+ T cells sorted from blood, obtained at week 0.

The CDR3 region is CASSYRQVNTEAFF. In DNA form, the CDR3 reads TGTGCCAGCAGTTACCGACAGGTTAACACTGAAGCTTTCTTT. J is TRBJ1-1 and V is TRBV6-5; D is possibly TRBD1 (6 bases). Germline V CDR1 and CDR2: MNHEY, SVGAGI. The CDR3 spans 14 residues. V lost 2 bases and J lost 2, with 9 bases in between.